Listed below are T cell receptor beta chains from one sample, sequenced in a study of T cell repertoires in cytomegalovirus infection. These receptors are not linked to any known antigen. TCRdb recomputed calls from the reads with MiXCR, one row per CDR3 protein. Of 700,000 to 950,000 distinct CDR3 sequences detected, around a third appear once; the ten largest clones hold 9.5% to 15%. The sequences come from cultured CD8+ T cells from PBMCs, collected from culture after CMV antigen stimulation. The receptors here all came from a human donor in good health (CMV status not recorded). Some clones in this sample may be carry-over from other donors' samples. Both conserved end residues are part of each CDR3. The D gene is left open where the match is weak. A row's size may be missing; if present it is once, few, many or a size class.

V	J	size	D	CDR3	DNA
TRBV12-3/TRBV12-4	TRBJ2-1	-	-	CASSTLLTRVGDYNEQFF	TGTGCCAGCAGCACCCTACTCACCAGGGTAGGGGACTACAATGAGCAGTTCTTC
TRBV7-1	TRBJ2-3	once	-	CASREGGADTQYF	TGTGCCAGCCGAGAAGGGGGGGCAGATACGCAGTATTTT
TRBV7-2	TRBJ2-3	many	-	CASSLKWGTDTQYF	TGTGCCAGCAGCCTGAAATGGGGCACAGATACGCAGTATTTT
TRBV5-4	TRBJ2-1	-	TRBD1	CASSPRQGLQYEQFF	TGTGCCAGCAGCCCGCGACAGGGATTACAATATGAGCAGTTCTTC
TRBV28	TRBJ1-1	-	-	CASSPDLYTEAFF	TGTGCCAGCAGTCCAGACCTATACACTGAAGCTTTCTTT
TRBV6-2/TRBV6-3	TRBJ1-1	-	-	CASSYQGKGDTEAFF	TGTGCCAGCAGTTATCAGGGTAAGGGAGACACTGAAGCTTTCTTT
TRBV7-2	TRBJ2-5	many	-	CASRIGGPKETQYF	TGTGCCAGCAGAATAGGAGGGCCTAAAGAGACCCAGTACTTC
TRBV14	TRBJ2-1	-	TRBD2	CASSQVLAGEKQFF	TGTGCCAGCAGCCAAGTACTAGCGGGGGAGAAGCAGTTCTTC
TRBV12-5	TRBJ2-5	-	TRBD1	CASGLGGQGARETQYF	TGTGCTAGTGGTTTAGGAGGACAGGGGGCGAGGGAGACCCAGTACTTC
TRBV14	TRBJ1-1	-	-	CASRARNGVLSEAFF	TGTGCCAGCCGGGCGCGGAACGGCGTACTGTCTGAAGCTTTCTTT
TRBV7-8	TRBJ2-3	few	-	CASNSGLTDTQYF	TGTGCCAGCAATAGCGGCCTCACAGATACGCAGTATTTT
TRBV7-9	TRBJ1-1	few	-	CASSLRKADTEAFF	TGTGCCAGCAGCTTACGAAAAGCGGACACTGAAGCTTTCTTT
TRBV7-9	TRBJ2-2	few	-	CASSSYGRANTGELFF	TGTGCCAGCAGCTCCTACGGACGGGCGAACACCGGGGAGCTGTTTTTT
TRBV19	TRBJ1-5	few	TRBD1	CASSLGKETGALGNQPQHF	TGTGCCAGTAGTCTAGGAAAGGAGACAGGGGCACTGGGCAATCAGCCCCAGCATTTT
TRBV19	TRBJ1-5	few	-	CASVEEVFGNQPQHF	TGTGCCAGTGTCGAGGAGGTCTTTGGCAATCAGCCCCAGCATTTT
TRBV6-5	TRBJ1-1	-	TRBD1	CASSSWTGGYEAFF	TGTGCCAGCAGTTCATGGACAGGCGGGTATGAAGCTTTCTTT
TRBV2	TRBJ2-6	-	TRBD1	CASQTGTGGTRANVLTF	TGTGCCAGCCAAACCGGGACAGGGGGCACCCGGGCCAACGTCCTGACTTTC
TRBV10-3	TRBJ2-2	-	-	CATYPPGGSDTGELFF	TGTGCCACCTACCCCCCCGGGGGCTCTGACACCGGGGAGCTGTTTTTT
TRBV19	TRBJ1-5	-	-	CASSATRPSQPQHF	TGTGCCAGTAGTGCCACGAGGCCTTCTCAGCCCCAGCATTTT
TRBV4-1	TRBJ2-5	-	TRBD2	CASSQEGRLAETQYF	TGCGCCAGCAGCCAAGAAGGCCGACTAGCAGAGACCCAGTACTTC
TRBV15	TRBJ1-1	few	-	CATSRDRDPNTEAFF	TGTGCCACCAGCAGAGATAGAGACCCGAACACTGAAGCTTTCTTT
TRBV7-9	TRBJ1-2	few	-	CASSVRGSGGYTF	TGTGCCAGCAGCGTGAGGGGCTCTGGTGGCTACACCTTC
TRBV2	TRBJ1-2	-	-	CASIWTDNYGYTF	TGTGCCAGCATTTGGACGGACAACTATGGCTACACCTTC
TRBV19	TRBJ2-5	-	-	CASSATEQETQYF	TGTGCCAGTAGTGCGACAGAGCAAGAGACCCAGTACTTC
TRBV5-6	TRBJ2-1	few	-	CASSPPRGRRDEQFF	TGTGCCAGCAGTCCCCCCCGGGGACGAAGGGATGAGCAGTTCTTC
TRBV7-9	TRBJ2-3	few	-	CASDNLGGAGLSGNWVSTDTQYF	TGTGCCTCCGATAACCTGGGGGGCGCCGGACTATCGGGGAACTGGGTTTCCACAGATACGCAGTATTTT
TRBV4-1	TRBJ1-6	few	-	CASSSYVAGSFGNSPLHF	TGCGCCAGCAGCTCGTATGTAGCAGGGTCCTTTGGAAATTCACCCCTCCACTTT
TRBV6-5	TRBJ2-2	-	-	CASSYSQGGVFGGELFF	TGTGCCAGCAGTTACTCGCAGGGGGGGGTATTTGGCGGGGAGCTGTTTTTT
TRBV7-6	TRBJ2-2	many	TRBD1	CASSLALPGQSTTGELFF	TGTGCCAGCAGCTTAGCTTTACCGGGACAGTCGACCACCGGGGAGCTGTTTTTT
TRBV6-2/TRBV6-3	TRBJ1-5	few	-	CASSFSGSGNQPQHF	TGTGCCAGCAGTTTTTCCGGGTCGGGCAATCAGCCCCAGCATTTT
TRBV20-1	TRBJ2-1	few	-	CSAPWEFGNNEQFF	TGCAGTGCTCCGTGGGAGTTTGGGAACAATGAGCAGTTCTTC
TRBV29-1	TRBJ2-5	-	TRBD2	CSVEGLAGGETQYF	TGCAGCGTCGAGGGACTAGCGGGGGGAGAGACCCAGTACTTC
TRBV2	TRBJ1-1	few	-	CASSDRTDMNTEAFF	TGTGCCAGCAGTGATCGGACGGATATGAACACTGAAGCTTTCTTT
TRBV20-1	TRBJ1-6	few	-	CSARVGPTANSPLHF	TGCAGTGCTAGAGTAGGTCCGACAGCAAATTCACCCCTCCACTTT
TRBV15	TRBJ1-1	few	-	CATSLLYTEAFF	TGTGCCACCAGCCTATTATATACTGAAGCTTTCTTT
TRBV4-1	TRBJ1-2	few	-	CASSQDLRAYGYTF	TGCGCCAGCAGCCAAGATCTCAGGGCCTATGGCTACACCTTC
TRBV9	TRBJ2-2	-	TRBD2	CASTPGLAGGLNWLSANTGELFF	TGTGCCAGCACCCCGGGACTAGCGGGGGGGCTCAACTGGCTTTCCGCGAACACCGGGGAGCTGTTTTTT
TRBV4-1	TRBJ2-1	few	TRBD1	CASSQDPPTGFVEQFF	TGCGCCAGCAGCCAAGATCCCCCGACAGGGTTTGTTGAGCAGTTCTTC
TRBV7-2	TRBJ2-7	many	TRBD2	CASSLVGGGAFYEQYF	TGTGCCAGCAGCTTAGTCGGCGGGGGGGCCTTCTACGAGCAGTACTTC
TRBV12-5	TRBJ2-1	-	TRBD2	CASRGRGGGNEQFF	TGTGCTAGTCGAGGGCGGGGGGGAGGGAATGAGCAGTTCTTC